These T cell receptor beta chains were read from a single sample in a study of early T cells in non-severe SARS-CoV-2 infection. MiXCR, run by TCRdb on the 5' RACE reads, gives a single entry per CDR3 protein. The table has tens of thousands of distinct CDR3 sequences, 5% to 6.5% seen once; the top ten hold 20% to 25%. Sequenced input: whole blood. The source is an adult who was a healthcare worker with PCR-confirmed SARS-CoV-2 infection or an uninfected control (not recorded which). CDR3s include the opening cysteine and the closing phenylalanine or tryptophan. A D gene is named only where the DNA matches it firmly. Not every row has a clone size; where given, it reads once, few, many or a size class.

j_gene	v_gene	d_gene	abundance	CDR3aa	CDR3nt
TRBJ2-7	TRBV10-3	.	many	CAISEGIAASYEQYF	TGTGCCATCAGTGAGGGGATAGCGGCGTCCTACGAGCAGTACTTC
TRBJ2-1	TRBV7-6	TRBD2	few	CASSFTSGAYNEQFF	TGTGCCAGCAGCTTCACTAGCGGGGCCTACAATGAGCAGTTCTTC
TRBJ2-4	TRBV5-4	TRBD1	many	CASSLAPDRGNIQYF	TGTGCCAGCAGCTTGGCCCCGGACAGGGGAAACATTCAGTACTTC
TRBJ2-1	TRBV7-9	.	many	CASSLEGGKREQFF	TGTGCCAGCAGCTTAGAAGGCGGCAAGAGGGAGCAGTTCTTC
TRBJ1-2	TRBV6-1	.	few	CASSNLGRGDYGYTF	TGTGCCAGCAGTAACCTAGGGAGGGGGGACTATGGCTACACCTTC
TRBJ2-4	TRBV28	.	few	CASTNAERTRSHF	TGTGCCAGCACCAATGCAGAGAGAACCAGGTCCCACTTC
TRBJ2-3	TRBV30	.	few	CAWSVSDTQYF	TGTGCCTGGAGTGTATCAGATACGCAGTATTTT
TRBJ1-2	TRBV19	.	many	CASIGDGYTF	TGTGCCAGTATCGGGGATGGCTACACCTTC
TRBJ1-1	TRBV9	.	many	CASSVRPGGTEAFF	TGTGCCAGCAGCGTACGGCCGGGTGGCACTGAAGCTTTCTTT
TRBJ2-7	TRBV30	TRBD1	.	CAWGTTRGQEQYF	TGTGCCTGGGGGACGACCAGGGGGCAGGAGCAGTACTTC
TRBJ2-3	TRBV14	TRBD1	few	CASSLGSGTAWVTDTQYF	TGTGCCAGCAGCCTCGGATCCGGGACAGCTTGGGTCACAGATACGCAGTATTTT
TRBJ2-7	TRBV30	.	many	CAWSAAGAEEQYF	TGTGCCTGGAGCGCCGCTGGAGCGGAGGAGCAGTACTTC
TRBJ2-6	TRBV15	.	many	CATSRSTSGAGANVLTF	TGTGCCACCAGCCGCTCTACTTCAGGGGCTGGGGCCAACGTCCTGACTTTC
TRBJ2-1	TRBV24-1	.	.	CATSGGSYNEQFF	TGTGCCACCAGTGGGGGGTCCTACAATGAGCAGTTCTTC
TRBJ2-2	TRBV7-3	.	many	CASSFVSGNGELFF	TGTGCCAGCAGCTTCGTTTCAGGGAACGGGGAGCTGTTTTTT
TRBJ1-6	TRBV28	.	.	CASVAGARSPLHF	TGTGCCAGTGTAGCGGGGGCTCGATCACCCCTCCACTTT
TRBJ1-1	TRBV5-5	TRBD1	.	CASSFDRGMAFF	TGTGCCAGCAGCTTTGACAGGGGGATGGCTTTCTTT
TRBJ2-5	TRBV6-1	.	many	CASRMEGGGKTQYF	TGTGCCAGCAGAATGGAGGGGGGCGGCAAGACCCAGTACTTC
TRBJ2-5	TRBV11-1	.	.	CASSLLIKETQYF	TGTGCCAGCAGCTTACTCATCAAAGAGACCCAGTACTTC
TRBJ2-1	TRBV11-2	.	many	CASSSTRYNEQFF	TGTGCCAGCAGCTCGACTAGGTACAATGAGCAGTTCTTC
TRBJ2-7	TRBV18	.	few	CASSPGGNEQYF	TGTGCCAGCTCACCAGGAGGGAACGAGCAGTACTTC
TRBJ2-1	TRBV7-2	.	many	CASSLAASVIWNEQFF	TGTGCCAGCAGCTTAGCCGCTAGCGTCATCTGGAATGAGCAGTTCTTC
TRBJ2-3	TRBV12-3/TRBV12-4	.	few	CASVRGQDTQYF	TGTGCCAGCGTAAGGGGCCAAGATACGCAGTATTTT
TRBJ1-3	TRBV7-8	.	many	CASSSRALSGNTIYF	TGTGCCAGCAGCTCCAGGGCCCTCTCTGGAAACACCATATATTTT
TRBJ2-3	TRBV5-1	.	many	CASSLGLSTDTQYF	TGCGCCAGCAGCTTGGGACTATCCACAGATACGCAGTATTTT
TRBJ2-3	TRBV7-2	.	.	CASSRGLGGTDTQYF	TGTGCCAGCAGCAGGGGTTTGGGGGGCACAGATACGCAGTATTTT
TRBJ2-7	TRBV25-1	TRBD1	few	CASSPSRGTGAHEQYF	TGTGCCAGCAGCCCGTCTCGTGGGACAGGGGCCCACGAGCAGTACTTC
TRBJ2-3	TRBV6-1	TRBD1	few	CASSGQDRGYTDTQYF	TGTGCCAGCAGTGGCCAGGACAGGGGGTACACAGATACGCAGTATTTT
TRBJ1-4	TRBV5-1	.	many	CASSVTPATNEKLFF	TGCGCCAGCAGCGTTACCCCGGCAACTAATGAAAAACTGTTTTTT
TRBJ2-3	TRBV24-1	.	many	CATSPSYTDTQYF	TGTGCCACCAGTCCAAGCTACACAGATACGCAGTATTTT
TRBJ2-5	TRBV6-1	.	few	CASKVRRRQGETQYF	TGTGCCAGCAAGGTCCGTCGAAGGCAGGGAGAGACCCAGTACTTC
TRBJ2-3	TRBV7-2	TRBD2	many	CASSLVSGSRTDTQYF	TGTGCCAGCAGCTTAGTTAGCGGGAGTCGCACAGATACGCAGTATTTT
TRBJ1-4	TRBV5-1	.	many	CASSSGSGQREKLFF	TGCGCCAGCAGCTCGGGTTCAGGACAACGGGAAAAACTGTTTTTT
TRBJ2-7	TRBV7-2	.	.	CASRRPGGSSYEQYF	TGTGCCAGCAGACGACCCGGAGGTAGCTCCTACGAGCAGTACTTC
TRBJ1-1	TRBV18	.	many	CASSPPGRADTEAFF	TGTGCCAGCTCACCACCGGGCCGGGCGGACACTGAAGCTTTCTTT
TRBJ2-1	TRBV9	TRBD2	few	CASSVGGGSSYNEQFF	TGTGCCAGCAGCGTAGGGGGCGGGAGCTCCTACAATGAGCAGTTCTTC
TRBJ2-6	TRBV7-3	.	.	CASRSGQRGANVLTF	TGTGCCAGCAGATCGGGCCAGCGGGGGGCCAACGTCCTGACTTTC
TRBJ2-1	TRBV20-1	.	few	CSARVRGALSYNEQFF	TGCAGTGCTAGAGTTCGGGGGGCCCTATCCTACAATGAGCAGTTCTTC
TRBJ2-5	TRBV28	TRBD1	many	CASSSGTVKETQYF	TGTGCCAGCAGCTCCGGGACAGTAAAAGAGACCCAGTACTTC
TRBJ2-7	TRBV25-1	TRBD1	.	CASTPWDREYEQYF	TGTGCCAGCACCCCATGGGACAGGGAATACGAGCAGTACTTC
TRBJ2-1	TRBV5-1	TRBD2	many	CASGPGAGGRDEQFF	TGCGCCAGCGGTCCTGGAGCGGGGGGCCGGGATGAGCAGTTCTTC
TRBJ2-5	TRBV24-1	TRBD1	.	CATSDTGTGGETQYF	TGTGCCACCAGTGACACCGGGACAGGGGGAGAGACCCAGTACTTC
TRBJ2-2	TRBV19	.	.	CASKDGGMNTGELFF	TGTGCCAGTAAAGATGGGGGGATGAACACCGGGGAGCTGTTTTTT